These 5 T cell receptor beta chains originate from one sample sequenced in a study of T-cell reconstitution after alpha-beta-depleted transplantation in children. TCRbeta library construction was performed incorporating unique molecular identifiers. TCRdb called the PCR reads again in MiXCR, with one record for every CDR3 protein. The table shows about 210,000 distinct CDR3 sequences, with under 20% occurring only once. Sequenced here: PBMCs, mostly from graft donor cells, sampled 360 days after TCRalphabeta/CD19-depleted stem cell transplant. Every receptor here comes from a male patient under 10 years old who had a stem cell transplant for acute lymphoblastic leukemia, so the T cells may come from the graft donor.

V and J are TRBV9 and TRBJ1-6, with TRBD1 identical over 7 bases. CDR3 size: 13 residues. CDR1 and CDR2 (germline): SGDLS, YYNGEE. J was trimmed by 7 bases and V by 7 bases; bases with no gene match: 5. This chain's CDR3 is CASAEQGNSPLHF. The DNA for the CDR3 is TGTGCCAGCGCGGAACAGGGGAATTCACCCCTCCACTTT.

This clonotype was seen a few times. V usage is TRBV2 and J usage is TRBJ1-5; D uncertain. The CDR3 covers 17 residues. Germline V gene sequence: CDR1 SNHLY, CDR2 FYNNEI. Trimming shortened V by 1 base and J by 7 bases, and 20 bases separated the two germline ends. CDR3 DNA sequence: TGTGCCAGCAGTGAAGATAGAACCCCTGGGCCCAAACAGCCCCAGCATTTT. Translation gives CASSEDRTPGPKQPQHF.

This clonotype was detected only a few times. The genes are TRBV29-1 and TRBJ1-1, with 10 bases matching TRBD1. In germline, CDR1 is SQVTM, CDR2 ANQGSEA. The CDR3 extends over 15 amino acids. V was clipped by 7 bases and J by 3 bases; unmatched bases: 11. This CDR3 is CSATTGGFGDTEAFF. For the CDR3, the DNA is TGCAGCGCCACGACAGGGGGCTTTGGGGACACTGAAGCTTTCTTT.

DNA for the CDR3: TGTGCCAGCAGCCCCGACTATCGGATGGGCCCCCAGCATTTT. Its protein product is CASSPDYRMGPQHF. V and J are TRBV9 and TRBJ1-5; D remains ambiguous. The CDR3 sequence is 14 residues long. Between the trimmed V and J ends, which lost 4 bases and 10 bases, there was a span of 18 bases. Germline CDR1 SGDLS, CDR2 YYNGEE.

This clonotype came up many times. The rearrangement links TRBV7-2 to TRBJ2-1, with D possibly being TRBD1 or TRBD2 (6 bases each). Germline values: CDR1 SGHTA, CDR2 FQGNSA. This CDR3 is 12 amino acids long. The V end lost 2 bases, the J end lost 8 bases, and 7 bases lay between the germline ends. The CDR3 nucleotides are TGTGCCAGCAGCTTAAGGGGGGATGAGCAGTTCTTC. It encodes CASSLRGDEQFF.